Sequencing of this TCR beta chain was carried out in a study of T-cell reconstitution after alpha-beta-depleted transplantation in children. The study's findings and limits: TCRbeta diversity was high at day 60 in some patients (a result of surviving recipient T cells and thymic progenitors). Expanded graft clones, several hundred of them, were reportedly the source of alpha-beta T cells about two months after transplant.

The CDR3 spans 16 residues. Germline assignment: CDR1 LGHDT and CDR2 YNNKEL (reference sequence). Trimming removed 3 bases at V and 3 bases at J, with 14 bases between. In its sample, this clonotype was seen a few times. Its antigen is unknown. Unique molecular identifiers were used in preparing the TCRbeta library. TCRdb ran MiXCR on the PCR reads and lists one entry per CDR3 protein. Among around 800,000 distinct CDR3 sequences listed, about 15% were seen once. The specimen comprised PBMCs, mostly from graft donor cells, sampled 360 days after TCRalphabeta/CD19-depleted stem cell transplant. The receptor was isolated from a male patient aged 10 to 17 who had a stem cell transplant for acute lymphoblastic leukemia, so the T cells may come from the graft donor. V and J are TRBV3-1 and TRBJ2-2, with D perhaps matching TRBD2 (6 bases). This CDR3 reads CASSHLAYIHTGELFF. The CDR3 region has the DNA TGTGCCAGCAGCCACCTAGCGTATATCCACACCGGGGAGCTGTTTTTT.